The clone carrying this TCR beta chain was seen ten or more times. Its antigen remains unknown. The data are from a study of breast tumors, draining lymph nodes, adjacent tissues. Broader study findings: Tumor TCR diversity was below lymph nodes but above nontumor tissue. Data fit most tumor T cells coming from lymph node, expanding in tumor. Tumor T cell lymph node origin was a supported hypothesis, not proven.

Germline CDR1 SGHAT, CDR2 FQNNGV. This CDR3 has 14 amino acids. V trimming: 7 bases; J trimming: 7 bases; junction bases outside the gene matches: 11. TCRdb called the multiplex PCR reads again in MiXCR, with one record for every CDR3 protein. Here the sample spans roughly 70,000 distinct CDR3 sequences, around 43% being singletons. Sequencing input: breast tumor tissue. The sequence derives from a female donor with breast cancer. Some clones in this sample may be carry-over from other donors' samples. The chain employs TRBV11-2 and TRBJ1-2; 8 positions match TRBD1. The CDR3 loop reads CASTPDREIGGYTF. The DNA of the CDR3 is TGTGCCAGCACCCCGGACAGGGAGATCGGTGGCTACACCTTC.